These T cell receptor beta chains were read from a single sample in a study of T cells in Graves' hyperthyroidism and ophthalmopathy. Each CDR3 protein is one row after TCRdb ran MiXCR on the multiplex PCR reads. The table lists some 440,000 distinct CDR3 sequences, 15% to 18% of them singletons. The specimen sequenced was blood. All receptors come from a woman aged 18 to 35 with Graves' hyperthyroidism. The CDR3 runs from the conserved cysteine through the conserved F or W. D genes are given only for firm matches. Some rows mark clone size as missing; the rest say once, few, many or name a class of expanded clone.

-	TRBV9	TRBJ1-6	many	TGTGCCAGCAGCGGAAGGGGGGAGAATTCACCCCTCCACTTT	CASSGRGENSPLHF
-	TRBV15	TRBJ2-7	-	TGTGCCACCAGCGCTCGGTCCGGGACCTACGAGCAGTACTTC	CATSARSGTYEQYF
-	TRBV2	TRBJ1-4	few	TGTGCCAGCAGTGAACAGGGCAGGGGACAAAAACTGTTTTTT	CASSEQGRGQKLFF
TRBD2	TRBV3-1	TRBJ2-1	once	TGTGCCAGCAGCTCTCGGACTAGCGTCCATGAGCAGTTCTTC	CASSSRTSVHEQFF
TRBD2	TRBV7-2	TRBJ2-3	-	TGTGCCAGCAGCTCGGGTAGCGGGGGAGAGGGACGCACAGATACGCAGTATTTT	CASSSGSGGEGRTDTQYF
-	TRBV9	TRBJ2-1	few	TGTGCCAGCAGCGTAGATCAGGGGCGGATGTTCTTC	CASSVDQGRMFF
TRBD1	TRBV9	TRBJ1-2	few	TGTGCCAGCAGCGTAAAGACAGGGGGGGATGGCTACACCTTC	CASSVKTGGDGYTF
-	TRBV5-5	TRBJ1-4	few	TGTGCCAGCAACCGCGAAGGGGAGGTTGCTGAAAAACTGTTTTTT	CASNREGEVAEKLFF
-	TRBV6-1	TRBJ2-7	few	TGTGCCAGCAGCCTCCGAAGAGGGCCCCACGAGCAGTACTTC	CASSLRRGPHEQYF
TRBD2	TRBV7-7	TRBJ2-5	many	TGTGCTAGCAGCCGCGGGAGTGATCAAGAGACCCAGTACTTC	CASSRGSDQETQYF
TRBD1	TRBV27	TRBJ2-3	-	TGTGCCAGCAAGATAGGACAGGGGGCAAATACGCAGTATTTT	CASKIGQGANTQYF
-	TRBV10-3	TRBJ2-1	-	TGTGCCATCAGTGAACACCCGGCTAGCGAGAACAATGAGCAGTTCTTC	CAISEHPASENNEQFF
-	TRBV15	TRBJ1-5	many	TGTGCCACCAGCGGCCCGTTCCGGGGGAGAGGTCAGCCCCAGCATTTT	CATSGPFRGRGQPQHF
-	TRBV9	TRBJ2-3	-	TGTGCCAGCAGCGTAGAAGGAGCGGGCACGGATACGCAGTATTTT	CASSVEGAGTDTQYF
TRBD1	TRBV6-2/TRBV6-3	TRBJ1-3	-	TGTGCCAGCAGTTACTACGGACAGGGGGCTGGAAACACCATATATTTT	CASSYYGQGAGNTIYF
-	TRBV7-2	TRBJ2-7	many	TGTGCCAGCAGCTTAGCGCACCACGAGCAGTACTTC	CASSLAHHEQYF
-	TRBV5-5	TRBJ2-3	many	TGTGCCAGCAGCTTGGCCACACTCGGCACAGATACGCAGTATTTT	CASSLATLGTDTQYF
TRBD2	TRBV27	TRBJ2-5	many	TGTGCCAGCAGTTCTAGCGGGGGACCACAAGAGACCCAGTACTTC	CASSSSGGPQETQYF
-	TRBV3-1	TRBJ2-1	many	TGTGCCAGCAGCCAAGTTCTAGGGGCCTACAATGAGCAGTTCTTC	CASSQVLGAYNEQFF
-	TRBV5-1	TRBJ1-5	-	TGCGCCAGCAGCGCCAGGAAGTATAGCAATCAGCCCCAGCATTTT	CASSARKYSNQPQHF
TRBD2	TRBV12-3/TRBV12-4	TRBJ2-5	-	TGTGCCAGCAGTTTTAAAGGGACTAGCGGGGGTTTGGTGGAGACCCAGTACTTC	CASSFKGTSGGLVETQYF
TRBD1	TRBV12-3/TRBV12-4	TRBJ1-1	many	TGTGCCAGCAGTACCACTCGACAGGGAATGAACACTGAAGCTTTCTTT	CASSTTRQGMNTEAFF
TRBD1	TRBV12-3/TRBV12-4	TRBJ2-7	many	TGTGCCAGCAGTCCTGCCGGGACAGACTACGAGCAGTACTTC	CASSPAGTDYEQYF
-	TRBV20-1	TRBJ2-3	many	TGCAGTGCTAGTCTGGCAGGCGGCACAGATACGCAGTATTTT	CSASLAGGTDTQYF
-	TRBV28	TRBJ2-7	many	TGTGCCAGCAGCTTTAGCACAGCTGACAAGCAGTACTTC	CASSFSTADKQYF
-	TRBV20-1	TRBJ2-4	-	TGCAGTGCTATAGTCCTGGACTCAAAGGGGTCCAAAAACATTCAGTACTTC	CSAIVLDSKGSKNIQYF
-	TRBV27	TRBJ1-5	many	TGTGCCAGCAGTTTATCCCCCACAGGTCTGAATAATCAGCCCCAGCATTTT	CASSLSPTGLNNQPQHF